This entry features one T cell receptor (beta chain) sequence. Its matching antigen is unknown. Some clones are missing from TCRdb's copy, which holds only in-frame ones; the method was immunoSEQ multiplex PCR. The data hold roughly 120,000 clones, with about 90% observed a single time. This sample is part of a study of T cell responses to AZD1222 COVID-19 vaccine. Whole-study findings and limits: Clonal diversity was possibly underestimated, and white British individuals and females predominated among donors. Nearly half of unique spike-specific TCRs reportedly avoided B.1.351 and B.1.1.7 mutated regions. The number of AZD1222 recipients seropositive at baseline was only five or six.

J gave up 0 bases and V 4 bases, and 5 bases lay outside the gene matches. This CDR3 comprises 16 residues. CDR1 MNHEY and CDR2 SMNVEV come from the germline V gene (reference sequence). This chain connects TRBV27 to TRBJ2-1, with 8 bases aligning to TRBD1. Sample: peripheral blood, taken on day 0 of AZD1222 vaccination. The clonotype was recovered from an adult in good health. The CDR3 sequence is CASSSWDRSSYNEQFF. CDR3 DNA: TGTGCCAGCAGTTCGTGGGACAGGAGCTCCTACAATGAGCAGTTCTTC.